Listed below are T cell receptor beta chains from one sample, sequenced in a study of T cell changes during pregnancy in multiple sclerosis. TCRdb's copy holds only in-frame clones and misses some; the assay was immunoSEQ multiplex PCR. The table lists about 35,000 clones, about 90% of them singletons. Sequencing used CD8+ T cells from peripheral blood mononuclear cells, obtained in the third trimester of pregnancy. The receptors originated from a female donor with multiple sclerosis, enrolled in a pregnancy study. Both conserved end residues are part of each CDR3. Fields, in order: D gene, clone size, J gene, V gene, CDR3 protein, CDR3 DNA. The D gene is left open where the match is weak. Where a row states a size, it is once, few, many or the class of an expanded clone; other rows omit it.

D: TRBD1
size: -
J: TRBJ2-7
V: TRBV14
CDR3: CASSSRDSGWMEQYF
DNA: TGTGCCAGCAGCTCCCGGGACAGCGGATGGATGGAGCAGTACTTC

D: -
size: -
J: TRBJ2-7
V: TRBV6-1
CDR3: CASSEALFYEQYF
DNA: TGTGCCAGCAGTGAAGCACTCTTCTACGAGCAGTACTTC

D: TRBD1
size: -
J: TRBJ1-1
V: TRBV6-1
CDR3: CASSSGTAEEAFF
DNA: TGTGCCAGCAGCTCCGGGACAGCTGAAGAAGCTTTCTTT

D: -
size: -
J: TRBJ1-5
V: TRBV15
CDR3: CATSSLGQPQHF
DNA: TGTGCCACCAGCAGCCTCGGTCAGCCCCAGCATTTT

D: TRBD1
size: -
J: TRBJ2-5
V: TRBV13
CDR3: CASSLGGTGDLTGAQYF
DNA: TGTGCCAGCAGCTTAGGCGGGACAGGCGACCTAACAGGGGCCCAGTACTTC

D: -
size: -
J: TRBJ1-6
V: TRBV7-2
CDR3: CASSPPPGTLSDSPLHF
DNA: TGTGCCAGCAGCCCCCCGCCAGGTACCCTTTCGGATTCACCCCTCCACTTT

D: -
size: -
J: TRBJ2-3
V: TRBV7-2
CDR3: CASSFFSGSTDTQYF
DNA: TGTGCCAGCAGCTTTTTCTCAGGGAGCACAGATACGCAGTATTTT

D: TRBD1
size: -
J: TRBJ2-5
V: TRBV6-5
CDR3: CASRHGDRDVETQYF
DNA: TGTGCCAGCAGGCACGGGGACAGGGACGTTGAGACCCAGTACTTC

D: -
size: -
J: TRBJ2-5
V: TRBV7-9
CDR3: CASSPTTGMETQYF
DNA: TGTGCCAGCAGCCCTACAACAGGGATGGAGACCCAGTACTTC

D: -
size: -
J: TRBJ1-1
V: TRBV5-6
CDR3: CASSHGGSTEAFF
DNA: TGTGCCAGCAGCCACGGGGGTTCCACTGAAGCTTTCTTT

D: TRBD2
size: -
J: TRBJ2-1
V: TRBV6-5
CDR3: CASSPGGGYNEQFF
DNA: TGTGCCAGCAGCCCGGGCGGGGGGTACAATGAGCAGTTCTTC

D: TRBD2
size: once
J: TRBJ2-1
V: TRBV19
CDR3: CASSMASGGARYNEQFF
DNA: TGTGCCAGTAGTATGGCTAGCGGGGGGGCGCGTTACAATGAGCAGTTCTTC

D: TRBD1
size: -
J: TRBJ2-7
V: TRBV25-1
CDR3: CASSAGTGFSYEQYF
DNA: TGTGCCAGCAGTGCCGGGACAGGGTTCTCCTACGAGCAGTACTTC

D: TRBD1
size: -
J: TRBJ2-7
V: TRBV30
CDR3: CAWTQTGSSYEQYF
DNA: TGTGCCTGGACTCAGACAGGGAGCTCCTACGAGCAGTACTTC

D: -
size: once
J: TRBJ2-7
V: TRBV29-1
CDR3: CSVVSDYEQYF
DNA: TGCAGCGTTGTGTCAGATTACGAGCAGTACTTC

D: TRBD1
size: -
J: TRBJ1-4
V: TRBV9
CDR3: CASSPGTGSEKLFF
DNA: TGTGCCAGCAGTCCCGGGACAGGGAGTGAAAAACTGTTTTTT

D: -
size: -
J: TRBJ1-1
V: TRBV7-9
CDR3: CASSSSPIEAFF
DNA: TGTGCCAGCAGCTCTAGTCCCATTGAAGCTTTCTTT

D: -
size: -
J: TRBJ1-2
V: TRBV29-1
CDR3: CSVEAGINYGYTF
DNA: TGCAGCGTTGAAGCCGGGATAAACTATGGCTACACCTTC

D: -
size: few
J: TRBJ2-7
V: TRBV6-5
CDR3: CASSYSRTEGSYEQYF
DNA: TGTGCCAGCAGTTACTCGAGGACAGAGGGGTCCTACGAGCAGTACTTC

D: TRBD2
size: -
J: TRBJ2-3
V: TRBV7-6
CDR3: CASSLGAAGGQDTQYF
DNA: TGTGCCAGCAGCTTAGGAGCGGCGGGGGGGCAGGATACGCAGTATTTT

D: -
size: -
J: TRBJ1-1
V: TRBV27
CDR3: CASSFWPQGDTFF
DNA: TGTGCCAGCAGTTTCTGGCCGCAGGGCGATACTTTCTTT

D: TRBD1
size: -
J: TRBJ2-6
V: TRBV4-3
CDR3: CASSPRQGAGANVLTF
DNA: TGCGCCAGCAGCCCCCGGCAGGGGGCCGGGGCCAACGTCCTGACTTTC

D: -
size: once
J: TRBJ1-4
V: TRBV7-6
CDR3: CASSLRQEPEKLFF
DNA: TGTGCCAGCAGCTTAAGACAGGAGCCTGAAAAACTGTTTTTT

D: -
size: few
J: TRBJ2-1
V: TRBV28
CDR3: CASSPEGYNEQFF
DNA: TGTGCCAGCAGCCCCGAGGGCTACAATGAGCAGTTCTTC

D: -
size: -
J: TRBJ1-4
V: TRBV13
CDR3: CASSLGREKLFF
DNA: TGTGCCAGCAGCTTAGGCCGGGAAAAACTGTTTTTT

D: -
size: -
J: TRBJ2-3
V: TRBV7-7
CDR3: CASSPPGTDTQYF
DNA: TGTGCTAGCAGCCCCCCCGGCACAGATACGCAGTATTTT

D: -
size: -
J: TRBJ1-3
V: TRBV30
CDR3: CAWLYSGNTIYF
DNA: TGTGCCTGGCTCTACTCTGGAAACACCATATATTTT

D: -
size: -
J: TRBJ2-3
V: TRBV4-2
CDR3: CASSQREATLIQSEADTQYF
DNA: TGTGCCAGCAGCCAAAGGGAGGCCACCTTGATCCAATCGGAGGCAGATACGCAGTATTTT

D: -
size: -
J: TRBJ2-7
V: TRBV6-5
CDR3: CASSYASSYEQYF
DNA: TGTGCCAGCAGTTACGCGAGCTCCTACGAGCAGTACTTC

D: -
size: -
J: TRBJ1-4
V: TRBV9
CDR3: CASKGEANEKLFF
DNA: TGTGCCAGCAAGGGGGAAGCTAATGAAAAACTGTTTTTT

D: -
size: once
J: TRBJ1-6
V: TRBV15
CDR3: CATSRDLRGYSPLHF
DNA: TGTGCCACCAGCAGGGATCTCAGGGGCTATTCACCCCTCCACTTT

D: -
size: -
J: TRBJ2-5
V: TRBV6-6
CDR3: CASSYSLPPGETQYF
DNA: TGTGCCAGCAGTTACTCGCTACCCCCGGGAGAGACCCAGTACTTC

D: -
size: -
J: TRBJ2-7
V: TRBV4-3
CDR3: CASSLSLAGYEQYF
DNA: TGCGCCAGCAGCCTATCCCTCGCAGGGTACGAGCAGTACTTC

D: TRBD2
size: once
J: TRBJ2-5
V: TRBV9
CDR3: CASSGPGLAQETQYF
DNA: TGTGCCAGCAGCGGTCCCGGACTAGCCCAAGAGACCCAGTACTTC

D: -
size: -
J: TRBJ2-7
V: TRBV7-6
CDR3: CASSRDTSYEQYF
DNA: TGTGCCAGCAGCAGAGACACCTCCTACGAGCAGTACTTC

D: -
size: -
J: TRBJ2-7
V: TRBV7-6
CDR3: CASSPRGGRPYEQYF
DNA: TGTGCCAGCAGCCCCCGGGGAGGACGCCCCTACGAGCAGTACTTC

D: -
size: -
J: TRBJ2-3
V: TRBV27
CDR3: CASSFRVSSVQDTQYF
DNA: TGTGCCAGCAGTTTCCGGGTCAGTTCGGTCCAAGATACGCAGTATTTT

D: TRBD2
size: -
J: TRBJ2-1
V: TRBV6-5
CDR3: CASSNPSGGAHEQFF
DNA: TGTGCCAGCAGCAATCCTAGCGGGGGGGCCCATGAGCAGTTCTTC

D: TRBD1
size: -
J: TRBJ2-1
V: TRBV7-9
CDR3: CASSLGTGEANEQFF
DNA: TGTGCCAGCAGCTTGGGGACAGGGGAGGCCAATGAGCAGTTCTTC

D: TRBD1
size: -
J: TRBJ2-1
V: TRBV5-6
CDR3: CASSLGQGQINEQFF
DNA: TGTGCCAGCAGCCTGGGACAGGGGCAGATAAATGAGCAGTTCTTC

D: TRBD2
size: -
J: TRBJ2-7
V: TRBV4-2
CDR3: CASSPGGNFYEQYF
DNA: TGTGCCAGCAGCCCCGGGGGGAATTTTTACGAGCAGTACTTC

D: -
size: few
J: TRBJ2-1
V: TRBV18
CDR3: CASSLYWGGDNEQFF
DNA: TGTGCCAGCTCCCTCTACTGGGGGGGCGACAATGAGCAGTTCTTC

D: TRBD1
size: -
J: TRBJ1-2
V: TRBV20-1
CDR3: CSARGQGRYTF
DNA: TGCAGTGCTAGAGGACAGGGTCGCTACACCTTC

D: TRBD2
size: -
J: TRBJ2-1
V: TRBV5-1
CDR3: CASSFLTPRTSGGDGDEQFF
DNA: TGCGCCAGCAGCTTCCTCACGCCCCGGACTAGCGGGGGGGACGGGGATGAGCAGTTCTTC

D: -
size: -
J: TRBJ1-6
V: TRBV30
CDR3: CAWSVGGARSPLHF
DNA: TGTGCCTGGAGTGTGGGGGGGGCAAGGTCACCCCTCCACTTT

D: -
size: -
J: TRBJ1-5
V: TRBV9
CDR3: CASSAGTRNQPQHF
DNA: TGTGCCAGCAGCGCCGGGACACGAAATCAGCCCCAGCATTTT

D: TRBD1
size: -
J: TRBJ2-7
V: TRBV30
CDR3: CAGQTGASYEQYF
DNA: TGTGCCGGCCAGACAGGGGCGAGCTACGAGCAGTACTTC

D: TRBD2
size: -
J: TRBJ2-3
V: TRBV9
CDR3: CASSARAPGLAGPRPTDTQYF
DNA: TGTGCCAGCAGCGCGAGAGCACCGGGACTAGCGGGACCCCGCCCCACAGATACGCAGTATTTT

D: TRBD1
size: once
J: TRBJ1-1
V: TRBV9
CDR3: CASSVGTGYGEAFF
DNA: TGTGCCAGCAGCGTAGGGACAGGGTACGGTGAAGCTTTCTTT

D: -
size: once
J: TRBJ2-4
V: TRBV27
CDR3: CASTLIQYF
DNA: TGTGCCAGCACCCTAATTCAGTACTTC

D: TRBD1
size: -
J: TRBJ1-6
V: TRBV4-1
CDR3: CASSQDWTGYNSPLHF
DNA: TGCGCCAGCAGCCAAGACTGGACAGGGTATAATTCACCCCTCCACTTT

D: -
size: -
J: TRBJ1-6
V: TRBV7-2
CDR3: CASSSGTAVNSPLHF
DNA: TGTGCCAGCAGCTCAGGGACTGCCGTAAATTCACCCCTCCACTTT

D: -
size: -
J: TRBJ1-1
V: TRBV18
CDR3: CASSPRTGFTEAFF
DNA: TGTGCCAGCTCACCACGAACAGGGTTCACTGAAGCTTTCTTT

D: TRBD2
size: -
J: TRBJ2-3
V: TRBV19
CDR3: CASSLHVAGGLTDTQYF
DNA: TGTGCCAGTAGTCTACATGTCGCGGGGGGGCTCACAGATACGCAGTATTTT

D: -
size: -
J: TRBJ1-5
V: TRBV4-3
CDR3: CASSQEWRVFAGSNQPQHF
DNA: TGCGCCAGCAGCCAAGAGTGGCGTGTTTTTGCAGGATCCAATCAGCCCCAGCATTTT

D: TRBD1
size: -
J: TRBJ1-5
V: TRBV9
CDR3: CASSVDEGGSQPQHF
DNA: TGTGCCAGCAGCGTAGACGAAGGGGGCAGTCAGCCCCAGCATTTT

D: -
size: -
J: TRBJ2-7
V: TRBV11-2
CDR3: CASSLGPRGNYEQYF
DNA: TGTGCCAGCAGCTTAGGACCTCGGGGAAACTACGAGCAGTACTTC

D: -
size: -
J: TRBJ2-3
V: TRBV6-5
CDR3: CASSTQTSTDTQYF
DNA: TGTGCCAGCAGTACTCAAACTAGCACAGATACGCAGTATTTT

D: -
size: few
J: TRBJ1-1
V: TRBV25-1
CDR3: CASSEGGSMNTEAFF
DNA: TGTGCCAGCAGTGAAGGAGGGTCCATGAACACTGAAGCTTTCTTT